These 30 T cell receptor beta chains share one sample of origin, sequenced in a study of T cell repertoires in cytomegalovirus infection. Their antigens are not known. TCRdb called the reads again in MiXCR, with one record for every CDR3 protein. The table lists 50,000 or so distinct CDR3 sequences, around a fifth of them singletons, with less than 70% in the top ten. The sequencing used CD8+ T cells from cultured PBMCs, collected from culture after CMV antigen stimulation. All receptors derive from a human donor in good health (CMV status not recorded). Some clones in this sample may be carry-over from other donors' samples.

The chain links TRBV14 to TRBJ2-5; D unclear. CDR1 and CDR2 from the germline V gene are SGHDN and FVKESK. V dropped 4 bases and J dropped 3 bases, with 15 bases sitting between them. The CDR3 contains 15 residues. For the CDR3, the DNA is TGTGCCAGCAGCCCGACTCCTCCTGGGGAAGAGACCCAGTACTTC. It translates to CASSPTPPGEETQYF.

CDR3 coding DNA: TGTGCAAGCGGTGGGGAGACCCAGTACTTC. Translation: CASGGETQYF. The chain joins TRBV12-3 or TRBV12-4 to TRBJ2-5; D is possibly TRBD2 (5 bases). CDR3 length: 10 residues.

This chain links TRBV5-1 with TRBJ1-2; D is possibly TRBD1 (5 bases). V was shortened by 5 bases and J by 3 bases, with 14 bases between the two germline ends. The germline V gene has CDR1 SGHRS and CDR2 YFSETQ. The CDR3 length is 14 residues. The CDR3 loop reads CASSSAGDYYGYTF. The DNA for the CDR3 is TGCGCCAGCAGTTCAGCCGGGGACTACTATGGCTACACCTTC.

This clonotype showed up just a few times. The chain combines TRBV18 with TRBJ1-1; tentative D call: TRBD1 (6 bases). Germline V gives CDR1 KGHSH, CDR2 LQKENI. This CDR3 has 16 residues. Trimming shortened V by 2 bases and J by 3 bases, and 16 bases separated the two germline ends. The CDR3 coding sequence is TGTGCCAGCTCACCAACGCCATTGGGGGGGCACACTGAAGCTTTCTTT. Its protein product is CASSPTPLGGHTEAFF.

V is TRBV7-3 and J is TRBJ2-2; D is unclear. Germline V lookup: CDR1 SGHTA, CDR2 FQGTGA. The V and J ends lost 4 bases and 1 base respectively, with 7 bases between them. The CDR3 is 14 amino acids. The CDR3 nucleotides are TGTGCCAGCAGCTACAGCGAGAACACCGGGGAGCTGTTTTTT. Protein: CASSYSENTGELFF.

This chain links TRBV6-2 or TRBV6-3 with TRBJ1-5, with D tentatively TRBD1 (6 bases). The V gene lost 7 bases and the J gene lost 7 bases, with 17 bases spanning the gap. The germline V gene encodes CDR1 MNHEY and CDR2 SVGEGT. This CDR3 region has 14 residues. The CDR3 DNA reads as TGTGCCAGCACTGAGCAGGGGTTTGGACAGCCCCAGCATTTT. Encoded protein: CASTEQGFGQPQHF.

This clonotype was detected a few times. This rearrangement joins TRBV3-1 to TRBJ2-7; 9 bases agree with TRBD1. The CDR3 is 15 residues long. The germline gives CDR1 LGHDT, CDR2 YNNKEL (reference sequence). V shed 0 bases, J shed 4 bases, and the junction held 4 bases outside the gene matches. The CDR3 sequence: CASSQEDRGWYEQYF. CDR3 coding DNA: TGTGCCAGCAGCCAAGAGGACAGGGGATGGTACGAGCAGTACTTC.

This clonotype was observed a handful of times. This chain connects TRBV20-1 to TRBJ2-1, with TRBD2 matching over 14 bases. Trimming took 3 bases from V and 4 from J; bases not matched to a gene: 5. The CDR3 totals 16 residues. Germline V lookup: CDR1 DFQATT, CDR2 SNEGSKA (reference sequence). The CDR3 protein is CSASGLAGGPYNEQFF. The CDR3 nucleotides are TGCAGTGCTAGCGGACTAGCGGGAGGCCCGTACAATGAGCAGTTCTTC.

V gene TRBV7-2 combines with J gene TRBJ2-1; no reliable D call. The V gene's germline CDR1 is SGHTA and CDR2 FQGNSA. The germline V and J ends were trimmed by 1 base and 0 bases, with 7 bases remaining between them. The CDR3 covers 15 residues. In DNA, the CDR3 is TGTGCCAGCAGCTTAGACTCTTACTCCTACAATGAGCAGTTCTTC. Its protein product is CASSLDSYSYNEQFF.

This sequence joins TRBV6-6 and TRBJ2-3, with TRBD1 as a possible D gene (6 bases). The CDR3 loop spans 14 amino acids. Per germline, CDR1 MNHNY and CDR2 SVGAGI (reference sequence). Deletions cut 6 bases from V and 4 bases from J, with 14 bases between. The CDR3, as DNA: TGTGCCAGCAGCCGACGGACAGAGGCAGATACGCAGTATTTT. Translated: CASSRRTEADTQYF.

This clonotype was seen more than once but under ten times. J is TRBJ2-7 and V is TRBV12-3 or TRBV12-4, with TRBD2 as a possible D gene (5 bases). V lost 7 bases to trimming and J lost 4 bases, with 11 bases between them. This CDR3 has 12 residues. For the CDR3, the DNA is TGTGCCAGCACTTCCACGGGGTACGAGCAGTACTTC. Encoded protein: CASTSTGYEQYF.

This clonotype was observed a few times. The chain links TRBV27 to TRBJ1-1, with a tentative D call TRBD1 (5 bases). The V end was cut by 6 bases, the J end by 1 base, with 9 bases between. The CDR3 contains 13 residues. From germline, CDR1 is MNHEY and CDR2 SMNVEV (reference sequence). CDR3 bases: TGTGCCAGCAGACCCACAGGGAACACTGAAGCTTTCTTT. Protein product: CASRPTGNTEAFF.

The table lists this clonotype with a few counts. The chain links TRBV7-9 to TRBJ2-2, with D hard to call. With 5 bases removed from V and 6 bases from J, the gap between germline ends came to 7 bases. The CDR3 is 12 amino acids. CDR1 SEHNR and CDR2 FQNEAQ come from the germline V gene (reference sequence). The CDR3: CASSPGPGELFF. In DNA form, the CDR3 reads TGTGCCAGCAGCCCTGGGCCCGGGGAGCTGTTTTTT.

The chain employs TRBV7-2 and TRBJ2-5; 14 bases are shared with TRBD2. The CDR3 runs to 16 residues. V dropped 5 bases and J dropped 4; count of bases not matched to a gene: 6. Germline CDR1 SGHTA, CDR2 FQGNSA. The CDR3 reads CASSKTSGGGRETQYF. Here the CDR3 DNA reads TGTGCCAGCAGCAAGACTAGCGGGGGGGGAAGAGAGACCCAGTACTTC.

This clonotype was counted many times. The CDR3, as DNA: TGTGCCATCAGTGATCTGAGGGAGGACGACTATGGCTACACCTTC. This gives the protein CAISDLREDDYGYTF. This sequence joins TRBV10-3 and TRBJ1-2, with D unresolved. CDR3 length: 15 residues. The V gene's germline CDR1 is ENHRY and CDR2 SYGVKD. V lost 3 bases, J lost 3 bases, and 14 bases lay in between.

This clonotype was counted only a few times. The chain uses TRBV7-9 and TRBJ2-2; TRBD2 matches at 13 bases. V lost 2 bases and J lost 6; bases outside the gene matches: 9. The germline V gene has CDR1 SEHNR and CDR2 FQNEAQ (reference sequence). CDR3 length: 18 amino acids. The CDR3, as DNA: TGTGCCAGCAGCTTATTGACGGGACTAGCGGGACCAGCCGGGGAGCTGTTTTTT. It codes for CASSLLTGLAGPAGELFF.

A few counts support this clonotype. Written as DNA, the CDR3 is TGTGCCAGCAGCTGGTCTCGGGAGCAGTACTTC. This sequence encodes CASSWSREQYF. The chain joins TRBV7-2 to TRBJ2-7; D is uncertain. The CDR3 is made up of 11 amino acids. Trimming left V 4 bases short and J 7 bases short, with 8 bases between. Per germline, CDR1 SGHTA and CDR2 FQGNSA.

Worth noting for this clonotype: A much larger clone sits a single nucleotide away, making a read error possible. Since the CDR3 does not end with the conserved phenylalanine or tryptophan, this likely comes from a read error. The genes are TRBV12-3 or TRBV12-4 and TRBJ1-5, with 10 bases identical to TRBD1. Germline trimming cut 3 bases from V and 0 bases from J; bases unmatched to any gene: 11. This CDR3 spans 19 amino acids. The CDR3 sequence is CASSFYWDRGSFSNQPQHS. The CDR3 nucleotides are TGTGCCAGCAGTTTTTATTGGGACAGGGGCTCTTTTAGCAATCAGCCCCAGCATTCT.

This clonotype was detected a few times. The chain is built from TRBV7-9 and TRBJ2-2, with 8 nucleotides matching TRBD1. J was trimmed by 7 bases and V by 7 bases; bases with no gene match: 11. The V gene's germline CDR1 is SEHNR and CDR2 FQNEAQ (reference sequence). CDR3 length: 15 amino acids. The CDR3 nucleotides are TGTGCCAGCACCCGTTGGACAGGGAGGAACGGGGAGCTGTTTTTT. Translation: CASTRWTGRNGELFF.

The V call is TRBV9, the J call TRBJ2-7; tentatively, D is TRBD1 or TRBD2 (5 bases each). This CDR3 region has 18 residues. Germline V gives CDR1 SGDLS, CDR2 YYNGEE. The V and J ends lost 4 bases and 3 bases respectively, with 26 bases between them. CDR3 region: CASSRGGSFGLGDYEQYF. The CDR3 nucleotides read TGTGCCAGCAGCCGCGGTGGGAGTTTTGGTTTGGGGGACTACGAGCAGTACTTC.

The rearrangement links TRBV7-6 to TRBJ2-1; D is tentatively TRBD1 or TRBD2 (5 bases each). Germline CDR1 is SGHVS and CDR2 is FNYEAQ. CDR3 length: 16 amino acids. Deletions cut 5 bases from V and 9 bases from J, with 23 bases between. In DNA, the CDR3 is TGTGCCAGCAGCCGGGACCGACTGTTGGTATTTCCTGAGCAGTTCTTC. It yields the protein CASSRDRLLVFPEQFF.

Only a few counts were recorded for this clonotype. The chain employs TRBV2 and TRBJ2-7, with D uncertain. The CDR3 covers 15 residues. Trimming shortened V by 8 bases and J by 0 bases, and 17 bases separated the two germline ends. Per the germline V gene, CDR1 is SNHLY and CDR2 is FYNNEI. CDR3 amino acids: CASSGQARISYEQYF. The CDR3 DNA reads TGTGCCAGCTCCGGGCAGGCCAGAATCTCCTACGAGCAGTACTTC. The full variable domain, rest sourced from reference TRBV2 and TRBJ2-7, is EPEVTQTPSHQVTQMGQEVILRCVPISNHLYFYWYRQILGQKVEFLVSFYNNEISEKSEIFDDQFSVERPDGSNFTLKIRSTKLEDSAMYFCASSGQARISYEQYFGPGTRLTVT.

This chain joins TRBV25-1 and TRBJ2-3; 15 nucleotides line up with TRBD2. CDR3 length: 17 residues. The J segment lost 3 bases and the V segment lost 7 bases, leaving 8 bases of the junction unmatched. CDR1 MGHDK and CDR2 SYGVNS come from the germline V gene. The CDR3 bases are TGTGCCAGCATTCCTTGGACTAGCGGGAGGGGAACAGATACGCAGTATTTT. It encodes CASIPWTSGRGTDTQYF. The full variable domain, completed using reference TRBV25-1 and TRBJ2-3, is EADIYQTPRYLVIGTGKKITLECSQTMGHDKMYWYQQDPGMELHLIHYSYGVNSTEKGDLSSESTVSRIRTEHFPLTLESARPSHTSQYLCASIPWTSGRGTDTQYFGPGTRLTVL.

The CDR3 sequence: CASSPLAGDRFF. In nucleotides, the CDR3 is TGTGCCAGCAGTCCACTAGCGGGGGACCGGTTCTTC. V is TRBV12-3 or TRBV12-4 and J is TRBJ2-1; the match to TRBD2 covers 11 bases. The CDR3 length is 12 residues. J gave up 15 bases and V 5 bases, and 6 bases lay outside the gene matches.

Only a few counts were recorded for this clonotype. The chain combines TRBV6-2 or TRBV6-3 with TRBJ2-7; TRBD2 matches at 9 bases. Germline CDR1 reads MNHEY; CDR2 reads SVGEGT. With 3 bases clipped from V and 3 bases from J, the junction kept 3 bases outside the gene matches. The CDR3 sequence is 14 residues long. The CDR3 region is CASSYGTSSYEQYF. The CDR3 DNA is TGTGCCAGCAGTTATGGGACTAGCAGCTACGAGCAGTACTTC.

In this sample, this clonotype turned up many times. The V call is TRBV28, the J call TRBJ1-1; TRBD1 is a possible D gene (5 bases). Trimming cost V 4 bases and J 6 bases, with 12 bases left between them. CDR1 and CDR2 from the germline V gene are MDHEN and SYDVKM. The CDR3 length is 13 residues. The CDR3 protein is CASSSDGGPEAFF. CDR3 DNA: TGTGCCAGCAGTTCCGATGGGGGACCTGAAGCTTTCTTT. The whole variable domain, filled in from reference TRBV28 and TRBJ1-1, reads DVKVTQSSRYLVKRTGEKVFLECVQDMDHENMFWYRQDPGLGLRLIYFSYDVKMKEKGDIPEGYSVSREKKERFSLILESASTNQTSMYLCASSSDGGPEAFFGQGTRLTVV.

At least ten counts were recorded for this clonotype. The chain has TRBV6-1 and TRBJ2-5, with D hard to call. From germline, CDR1 is MNHNS and CDR2 SASEGT. The CDR3 has 12 residues. Trimming took 5 bases from V and 3 from J, leaving 7 bases between them. The CDR3 DNA sequence: TGTGCCAGCAGTCCCCCAGAAGAGACCCAGTACTTC. This encodes CASSPPEETQYF.

V is TRBV4-3 and J is TRBJ2-1; no clear D. CDR1 is LGHNA and CDR2 is YSLEER in the germline V gene. The V end was cut by 2 bases, the J end by 0 bases, with 14 bases between. This CDR3 is built from 17 residues. CDR3 sequence: CASSQKRTRHSYNEQFF. The CDR3 DNA is TGCGCCAGCAGCCAAAAAAGAACCCGCCACTCCTACAATGAGCAGTTCTTC.

The V call is TRBV12-5, the J call TRBJ1-1; perhaps TRBD1 as D (5 bases). V was clipped by 5 bases and J by 6 bases, with 16 bases between them. Per the germline V gene, CDR1 is LGHNT and CDR2 is FRNRAP. This CDR3 contains 14 residues. CDR3 bases: TGTGCTAGTGGTCTGGACCGGGACCTTGCTGAAGCTTTCTTT. This sequence encodes CASGLDRDLAEAFF.

This rearrangement joins TRBV12-3 or TRBV12-4 to TRBJ2-5; D tentatively reads TRBD1 or TRBD2 (5 bases each). Trimming stripped 6 bases from V and 4 bases from J, with 15 bases between. The CDR3 runs 14 residues. The CDR3 loop is CASRRRDPPETQYF. The CDR3, as DNA: TGTGCCAGCAGACGCCGGGACCCCCCAGAGACCCAGTACTTC.